The present entry profiles one T cell receptor (beta chain) with its context. The CDR3 runs to 15 residues. The ends were cut back, 1 base at V and 0 bases at J, with 9 bases in the middle. In germline, CDR1 is LGHNA, CDR2 YSLEER. The sample comes from a study of shared clonotypes between healthy human individuals. Study donors comprised healthy, HIV-negative adults devoid of recent acute infection or vaccination. The assay was carried out at the deep level. Over several immunoSEQ plates, each subset's genomic DNA was distributed in even portions. In the original processing: ImmunoSEQ output lacked quality scores and full-length reads, limiting matched filtering. TCRdb's copy holds only in-frame clones and misses some; the assay was immunoSEQ multiplex PCR. That table is the source of V, J and clone size, and D and trimming were worked out from the DNA. The sample has 450,000 to 500,000 clones; 70% to 85% are singletons.

The sequence came from a woman between 40 and 50 years old in good health. Some clones in this sample may be carry-over from other donors' samples. The V call is TRBV4-3, the J call TRBJ1-2; the D gene is possibly TRBD1 (5 bases). Source material: PBMCs. The CDR3 is CASSQGNRPNYGYTF. The CDR3 coding sequence is TGCGCCAGCAGCCAAGGAAACAGGCCTAACTATGGCTACACCTTC.